A selection of T cell receptor beta chains follows, all from one sample in a study of blood T cell repertoires in COVID-19. Profiled with immunoSEQ multiplex PCR; TCRdb holds only in-frame clones, not every one. This sample has around 300,000 clones, with about 80% found just once. The sample was peripheral blood. These receptors were collected from a woman in her 50s who had recovered from COVID-19. Both conserved end residues are part of each CDR3. A D gene is named only where the DNA matches it firmly. Expanded clones get a size class; other rows say once, few or many, or leave the size out.

TRBD2,TRBV3-1/TRBV3-2,TRBJ2-1,NA,CASSQEPSGGGQFF,TGTGCCAGCAGCCAAGAACCTAGCGGGGGGGGGCAGTTCTTC
NA,TRBV30,TRBJ1-4,NA,CAWSRDGDRFEKLFF,TGTGCCTGGAGTCGTGACGGAGACAGATTTGAAAAACTGTTTTTT
NA,TRBV7-2,TRBJ2-4,NA,CASSLWGPDRFKNIQYF,TGTGCCAGCAGCTTATGGGGTCCCGACAGGTTCAAAAACATTCAGTACTTC
TRBD2,TRBV15,TRBJ2-1,NA,CATSRESGGGYNEQFF,TGTGCCACCAGCAGAGAAAGCGGGGGGGGCTACAATGAGCAGTTCTTC
TRBD1,TRBV2,TRBJ2-1,NA,CASSEGQGTYNEQFF,TGTGCCAGCAGTGAGGGACAGGGTACCTACAATGAGCAGTTCTTC
NA,TRBV14,TRBJ1-1,NA,CASSQDLPVEAFF,TGTGCCAGCAGCCAAGATCTCCCGGTTGAAGCTTTCTTT
NA,TRBV10-3,TRBJ1-1,NA,CATTEIPNTEAFF,TGTGCCACGACAGAGATACCGAACACTGAAGCTTTCTTT
NA,TRBV11-2,TRBJ1-2,NA,CASSSQLELSYGYTF,TGTGCCAGCAGCTCCCAGCTGGAGCTCAGCTATGGCTACACCTTC
TRBD2,TRBV28,TRBJ2-2,NA,CASSPGLAGGGTNTGELFF,TGTGCCAGCAGTCCGGGACTAGCGGGGGGAGGAACGAACACCGGGGAGCTGTTTTTT
NA,TRBV10-3,TRBJ1-1,NA,CALQGKLDTEAFF,TGTGCCTTGCAGGGGAAGTTGGACACTGAAGCTTTCTTT
NA,TRBV3-1/TRBV3-2,TRBJ2-3,NA,CASSQVSEYFDTQYF,TGTGCCAGCAGCCAAGTATCTGAGTACTTTGATACGCAGTATTTT
TRBD2,TRBV5-6,TRBJ2-1,many,CASSSRLTSGGNNEQFF,TGTGCCAGCAGCTCCCGACTGACTAGCGGGGGGAACAATGAGCAGTTCTTC
TRBD1,TRBV5-1,TRBJ1-1,NA,CASSWGRGKVEAFF,TGCGCCAGCAGCTGGGGCAGGGGGAAGGTTGAAGCTTTCTTT
TRBD1,TRBV27,TRBJ2-5,few,CASSLRDSLQETQYF,TGTGCCAGCAGTTTACGGGACAGCCTTCAAGAGACCCAGTACTTC
TRBD2,TRBV4-2,TRBJ2-7,once,CASKVAGSYEQYF,TGTGCCAGCAAGGTAGCGGGTTCCTACGAGCAGTACTTC
NA,TRBV5-1,TRBJ2-7,few,CASSLVGSGDYEQYF,TGCGCCAGCAGCTTGGTCGGTAGCGGTGATTACGAGCAGTACTTC
TRBD1,TRBV2,TRBJ1-5,many,CASSGDRVGQPQHF,TGTGCCAGCAGTGGAGACAGGGTGGGTCAGCCCCAGCATTTT
TRBD1,TRBV19,TRBJ2-3,NA,CASRGTGIDTQYF,TGTGCCAGCCGCGGGACAGGGATAGATACGCAGTATTTT
NA,TRBV7-2,TRBJ1-3,NA,CASSLAQGATGNTIYF,TGTGCCAGCAGCTTAGCGCAAGGGGCCACTGGAAACACCATATATTTT
TRBD2,TRBV6-2/TRBV6-3,TRBJ2-7,NA,CASSYRGTSGYYEQYF,TGTGCCAGCAGTTACCGCGGGACTAGCGGATATTACGAGCAGTACTTC
TRBD2,TRBV28,TRBJ2-7,few,CASSRPGLAGFYEQYF,TGTGCCAGCAGTCGACCGGGACTAGCGGGATTCTACGAGCAGTACTTC
TRBD2,TRBV7-2,TRBJ2-3,NA,CASSYGGTSTDTQYF,TGTGCCAGCAGCTACGGGGGGACTAGCACAGATACGCAGTATTTT
TRBD1,TRBV5-1,TRBJ1-1,NA,CASSEGAGEAFF,TGCGCCAGCAGCGAGGGGGCAGGGGAAGCTTTCTTT
NA,TRBV25-1,TRBJ1-1,NA,CASIKGGNTEAFF,TGTGCCAGCATTAAAGGGGGGAACACTGAAGCTTTCTTT
TRBD2,TRBV7-3,TRBJ2-1,NA,CASSRTSRNEQFF,TGTGCCAGCAGCCGGACTAGTAGGAATGAGCAGTTCTTC
TRBD1,TRBV4-2,TRBJ2-7,NA,CASSQEGQGTYEQYF,TGTGCCAGCAGCCAAGAGGGACAGGGCACCTACGAGCAGTACTTC
NA,TRBV4-3,TRBJ1-5,many,CASSQYLRDTLRNQPQHF,TGCGCCAGCAGCCAATACCTCCGGGACACCCTAAGGAATCAGCCCCAGCATTTT
TRBD1,TRBV6-2/TRBV6-3,TRBJ1-2,NA,CASSRTGADYYGYTF,TGTGCCAGCAGTAGGACAGGGGCGGATTACTATGGCTACACCTTC
TRBD2,TRBV6-2/TRBV6-3,TRBJ2-3,NA,CASSYPLAGSTDTQYF,TGTGCCAGCAGTTACCCACTAGCGGGGTCCACAGATACGCAGTATTTT